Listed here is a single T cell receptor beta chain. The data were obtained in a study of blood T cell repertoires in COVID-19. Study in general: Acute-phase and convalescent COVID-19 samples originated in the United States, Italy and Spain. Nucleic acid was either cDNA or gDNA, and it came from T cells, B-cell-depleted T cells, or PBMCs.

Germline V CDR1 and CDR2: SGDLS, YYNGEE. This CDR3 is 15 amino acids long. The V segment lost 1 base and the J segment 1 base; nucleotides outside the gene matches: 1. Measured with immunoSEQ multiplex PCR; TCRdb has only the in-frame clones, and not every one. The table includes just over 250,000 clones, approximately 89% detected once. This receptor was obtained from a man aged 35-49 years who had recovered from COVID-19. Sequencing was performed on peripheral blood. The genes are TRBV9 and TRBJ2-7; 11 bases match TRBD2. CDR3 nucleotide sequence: TGTGCCAGCAGCGTATCTAGCGGGAGGTCCTACGAGCAGTACTTC. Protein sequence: CASSVSSGRSYEQYF.